The text below deals with one T cell receptor (beta chain). In the authors' workflow: Reference gene primer amplification yielded estimated nucleated cell counts. TCRdb keeps only in-frame clones here, not all; method: immunoSEQ multiplex PCR. The DNA was the basis for D and trimming; V, J and clone size are from that table. This table has 250,000 or so clones, 70% to 90% appearing once. Germline V CDR1 and CDR2: LNHDA, SQIVND (reference sequence). V shed 3 bases and J 0 bases; nucleotides not matched to a gene: 1. This CDR3 is 15 amino acids long. These data come from a study of blood T cell repertoires in COVID-19. The overall study: COVID-19 samples, acute and convalescent, were from the United States, Italy and Spain.

In terms of age and location, participants ranged from roughly 18 to 95 years and lived in approximately 24 US areas. This TCR came from a woman aged 50 to 65 who had recovered from COVID-19. The sample comprised PBMCs or T cells enriched from blood (not recorded which). This sequence joins TRBV19 and TRBJ2-1, with TRBD2 matching over 8 bases. The chain's CDR3 is CASSMAGGSYNEQFF. The CDR3 DNA is TGTGCCAGTAGTATGGCGGGGGGCTCCTACAATGAGCAGTTCTTC.